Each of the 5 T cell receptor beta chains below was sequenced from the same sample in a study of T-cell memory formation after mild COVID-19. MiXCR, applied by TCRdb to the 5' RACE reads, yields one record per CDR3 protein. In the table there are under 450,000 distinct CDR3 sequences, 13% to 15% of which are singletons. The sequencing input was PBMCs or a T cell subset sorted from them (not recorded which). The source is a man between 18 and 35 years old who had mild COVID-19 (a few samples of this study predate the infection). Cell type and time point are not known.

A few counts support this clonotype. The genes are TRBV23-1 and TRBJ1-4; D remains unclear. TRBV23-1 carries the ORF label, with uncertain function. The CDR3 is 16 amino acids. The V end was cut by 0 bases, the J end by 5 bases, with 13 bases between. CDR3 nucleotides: TGCGCCAGCAGTCAATCTGGTGAAACGGAAAATGAAAAACTGTTTTTT. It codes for CASSQSGETENEKLFF.

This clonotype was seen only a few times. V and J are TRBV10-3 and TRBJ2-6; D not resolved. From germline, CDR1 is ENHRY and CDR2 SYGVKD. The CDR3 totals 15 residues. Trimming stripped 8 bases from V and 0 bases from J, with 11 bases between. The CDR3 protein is CAIGSGGSGANVLTF. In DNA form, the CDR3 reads TGTGCCATCGGTTCGGGTGGCTCTGGGGCCAACGTCCTGACTTTC.

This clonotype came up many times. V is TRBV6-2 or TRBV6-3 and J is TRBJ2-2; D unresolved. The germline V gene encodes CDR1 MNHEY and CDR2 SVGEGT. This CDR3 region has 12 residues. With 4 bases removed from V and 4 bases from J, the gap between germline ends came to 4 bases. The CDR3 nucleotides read TGTGCCAGCAGTTGGGGCACCGGGGAGCTGTTTTTT. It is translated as CASSWGTGELFF.

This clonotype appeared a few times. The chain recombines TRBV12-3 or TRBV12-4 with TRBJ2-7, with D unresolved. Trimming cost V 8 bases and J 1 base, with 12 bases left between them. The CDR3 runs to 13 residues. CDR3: CASSLSTSYEQYV. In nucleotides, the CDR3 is TGTGCCAGCTCTTTGAGCACGTCCTACGAGCAGTACGTC.

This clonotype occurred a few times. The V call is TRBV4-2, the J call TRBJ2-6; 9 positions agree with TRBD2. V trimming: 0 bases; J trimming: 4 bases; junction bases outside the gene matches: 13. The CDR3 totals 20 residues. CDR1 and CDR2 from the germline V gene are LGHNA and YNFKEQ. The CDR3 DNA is TGTGCCAGCAGCCAAGATCCCCAGCGGGTAGCGGGGGCCGGGGCCAACGTCCTGACTTTC. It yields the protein CASSQDPQRVAGAGANVLTF.